Detailed here is one T cell receptor beta chain. The antigen is undetermined. The sample originates from a study of OX40 agonist ivuxolimab in advanced cancers. Across the whole study: Partial responses, seen in three patients, involved one hepatocellular carcinoma and two cutaneous melanomas.

The CDR3 totals 13 residues. Trimming took 5 bases from V and 5 from J, leaving 10 bases between them. Germline V lookup: CDR1 LNHDA, CDR2 SQIVND (reference sequence). Assay used: immunoSEQ multiplex PCR; TCRdb lists only in-frame clones, some missing. Counted here are tens of thousands of clones, 75% to 95% occurring once; the ten biggest clones make up approximately 7%. Exclusion of a patient followed from autoimmune disease history or systemic immunosuppression. Study-level findings and limits: In a subset of nonresponders, normalized T-cell clonal expansion was also low. Expanded peripheral T-cell antigen specificity went undetermined.

The TCR comes from an adult with an advanced solid tumor such as melanoma, head and neck, liver or kidney cancer. Material: CD4+ or CD8+ T cells sorted from blood, obtained in a trial of the OX40 agonist ivuxolimab. The chain links TRBV19 to TRBJ2-1; D gene uncertain. The CDR3 DNA sequence: TGTGCCAGTAGTGTGGGTCTGGACAATGAGCAGTTCTTC. As protein: CASSVGLDNEQFF.